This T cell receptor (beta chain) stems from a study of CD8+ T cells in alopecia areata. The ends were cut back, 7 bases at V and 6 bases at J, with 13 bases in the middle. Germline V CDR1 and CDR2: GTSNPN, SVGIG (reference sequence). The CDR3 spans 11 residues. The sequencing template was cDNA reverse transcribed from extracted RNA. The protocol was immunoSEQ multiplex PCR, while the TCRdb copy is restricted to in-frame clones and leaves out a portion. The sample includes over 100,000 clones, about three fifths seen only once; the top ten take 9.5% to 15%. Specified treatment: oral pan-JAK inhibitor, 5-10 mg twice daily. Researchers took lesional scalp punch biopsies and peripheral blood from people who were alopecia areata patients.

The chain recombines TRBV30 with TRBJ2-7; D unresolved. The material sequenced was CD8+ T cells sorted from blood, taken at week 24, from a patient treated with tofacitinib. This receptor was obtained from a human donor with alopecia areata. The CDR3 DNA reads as TGTGCCTATGGAATCAGTGGCGAGCAGTACTTC. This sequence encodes CAYGISGEQYF.